Given below is one TCR beta chain in context. It has no known antigen specificity. The input lacks base qualities; no much larger clone sits a single base away. These data belong to a study of shared clonotypes between healthy human individuals (TCRdb year 2020). About the full investigation: Three men and two women, aged 18 to 49 years, made up the cohort. Between about 0.8 and 9 billion PBMCs per donor were obtained by leukapheresis. The study deeply sequenced blood TCR repertoires of about 5 healthy adults to estimate repertoire size and the extent of clonotype sharing between individuals. Different laboratories and diverse techniques were used to prepare libraries and sequence TCR repertoires, to increase sequencing depth and limit assay-specific biases. General study outcomes and caveats: The genetic and exposure-history diversity represented was limited by the small number of donors. Only blood was sampled, and tissue TCR repertoires likely differ from those in blood. Pairwise subsampling indicated that sequencing depth was expected to affect the degree of clonotype sharing among donors.

Trimming takes 1 base from V and 3 bases from J, and the germline ends sit 16 bases apart. The germline V gene (reference sequence) provides CDR1 LNHDA and CDR2 SQIVND. The CDR3 numbers 16 residues from cysteine through phenylalanine. Only the CDR3 DNA is retained, 48 bases long and in frame from the first base. Donors were healthy HIV-negative adults with no recently reported acute infections or vaccinations. Every donor was a Caucasian adult living in Nashville, Tennessee, USA. For unsorted samples, 70 million to 95 million PBMCs were counted, and genomic DNA was extracted using the QIAamp DNA Blood Mini kit. After blood collection by leukapheresis, PBMCs were isolated using Ficoll-Histopaque density gradient centrifugation and then cryopreserved in the vapor phase of liquid nitrogen. TCR CDR3 regions were amplified from genomic DNA by multiplex PCR using the deep immunoSEQ assay. Genomic DNA extracted from each cell subset was distributed evenly over all wells of several immunoSEQ 96-well plates, and each plate served as one replicate. For unsorted PBMC, approximately 0.3 ug genomic DNA, equal to 25,000 to 35,000 T cell genomes, was loaded into each replicate PCR. Ten immunoSEQ deep assay plates were used to sequence unsorted PBMC genomic DNA. Purified libraries were measured with a Qubit 3.0 fluorometer, size-checked on a Bioanalyzer 2100, and measured again with the KAPA Library Quantification kit. A separate single-read 150-cycle Illumina NextSeq 550 flow cell was used to sequence each immunoSEQ 96-well plate. From the authors' description of their analysis: The immunoSEQ output contained only junctional sequences without quality scores, so filtering could not match that applied to full-length reads. Sequences were annotated with PyIR, a Python wrapper for IgBLAST v1.9, using IMGT germline references to assign V/J genes and CDR3. Reads were filtered out if the reads had weak V/J assignments (E-value above 1e-6), no CDR3, stop codons, out-of-frame junctions, or ambiguous translated residues. V3J clonotypes were defined by identical inferred V gene, J gene, and CDR3 amino acid sequence. Percentage overlap between repertoires was computed as shared unique clonotypes divided by the size of the smaller repertoire. Richness of each repertoire was evaluated using RTK rarefaction, the Chao1 estimator, and Recon v2.1 estimates of unobserved clonotypes. The immuneACCESS repertoire file appears here via TCRdb, limited to in-frame rearrangements. These files lack a portion of the clones; in checked studies, under half of the deficit traces to unresolved V genes, and the cause of the others is not known. That table furnishes V, J and clone size, whereas the DNA furnished D and trimming. This sample has about 490,000 clones in its table, and about 80% of those were observed once. Jointly, the top ten make up approximately 12% of the sample.

The receptor's source is a woman aged 40 to 49 in good health. Some clones in this sample may be carry-over from other donors' samples. The V gene is TRBV19 and the J gene is TRBJ2-7; perhaps TRBD2 is the D gene, with 6 bases matching. The sequenced sample was PBMCs. The CDR3 protein: CASSIVGGSQFYEQYF. Read as DNA, the sequence is TGTGCCAGTAGTATAGTAGGAGGGAGCCAGTTCTACGAGCAGTACTTC.